This T cell receptor beta chain was documented in a study of blood T cell repertoires in COVID-19. Clones were sequenced by immunoSEQ multiplex PCR, and TCRdb holds only the in-frame ones, with some missing. The table shows 200,000 to 300,000 clones, with roughly 76% occurring only once. Followed over time, Seattle patients had been enrolled while infection was active. Sequences were obtained from peripheral blood. The sequence was collected from a woman of 80 years or more with COVID-19, enrolled during active disease.

CDR3 region: CASSYDRQAKNIQYF. The CDR3 DNA sequence: TGTGCCAGCAGTTACGACAGGCAGGCCAAAAACATTCAGTACTTC. The V gene is TRBV6-5, the J gene TRBJ2-4; TRBD1 is a possible D gene (6 bases). Between the trimmed V and J ends, which lost 2 bases and 1 base, there was a span of 9 bases. The CDR3 totals 15 residues. Germline V gene lookup returns CDR1 MNHEY and CDR2 SVGAGI.